This TCR beta chain came from a study of T cells in Graves' hyperthyroidism and ophthalmopathy. Whole-study findings and limits: Most thyroid-expanded clonotypes above 0.001 were also found in blood.

There were TCR beta CDR3 regions amplified from RNA transcripts. HTBI primers drove first-round RT-PCR of the TCR CDR3. TCRdb re-called the multiplex PCR reads with MiXCR, one entry per CDR3 protein. The sample contains around 340,000 distinct CDR3 sequences, about 18% of which appear only once. CDR3 length: 16 amino acids. CDR1 is LNHNV and CDR2 is YYDKDF in the germline V gene (reference sequence). Trimming pared 8 bases from V and 4 bases from J, leaving 23 bases between. This clonotype was seen more than once but under ten times. Its antigen remains unidentified. This clonotype originated in a woman younger than 45 with Graves' hyperthyroidism that later progressed to Graves' ophthalmopathy. The material sequenced was blood. The rearrangement joins TRBV15 to TRBJ2-5; D unclear. The CDR3 protein is CATSLRNWALGETQYF. DNA of the CDR3: TGTGCCACCTCACTCCGTAATTGGGCGCTCGGAGAGACCCAGTACTTC.